One and the same sample provided the 20 T cell receptor beta chains below, sequenced in a study of OX40 agonist ivuxolimab in advanced cancers. Clones were read by immunoSEQ multiplex PCR, and TCRdb kept only the in-frame ones, dropping some. The sample lists approximately 89,000 clones, roughly 88% occurring once. Source: CD4+ or CD8+ T cells sorted from blood, taken in a trial of the OX40 agonist ivuxolimab. Source of these receptors: an adult with an advanced solid tumor such as melanoma, head and neck, liver or kidney cancer.

Points on this clone: One end of the junction is discordant with germline, which a read error may explain. V usage is TRBV4-2 and J usage is TRBJ2-3, with a possible D match to TRBD2 (5 bases). Per germline, CDR1 LGHNA and CDR2 YNFKEQ. The CDR3 covers 14 residues. The CDR3 nucleotides are TGTGCCAGCAGCAAAGACGGGGGCACAGATACGCAGTATTTT. Translation gives CASSKDGGTDTQYF.

The V call is TRBV19, the J call TRBJ2-3; 10 bases line up with TRBD2. Losses at the gene ends were 6 bases for V and 6 bases for J; bases not matched to a gene: 18. Germline V gene data show CDR1 as LNHDA and CDR2 as SQIVND (reference sequence). The CDR3 totals 18 residues. The CDR3 DNA is TGTGCCAGTAGGATGAGACTAGCGGGCGGTATCATTCACGATACGCAGTATTTT. This gives the protein CASRMRLAGGIIHDTQYF.

This clone appeared a few times. The gene calls are TRBV23-1 and TRBJ2-1; 7 nucleotides align to TRBD1. TRBV23-1 is an ORF, with its function uncertain. This CDR3 is 16 amino acids long. J lost 3 bases, V lost 8 bases, and 13 bases had no gene match. For the CDR3, the DNA is TGCGCCAGCGGCCTTCTAGGGGGCTGGTACTACAATGAGCAGTTCTTC. The encoded protein is CASGLLGGWYYNEQFF.

The chain carries TRBV5-1 and TRBJ2-7; the D call may be TRBD1 or TRBD2 (5 bases each). The V and J ends lost 0 bases and 4 bases respectively, with 14 bases between them. The CDR3 has 15 amino acids. The germline CDR1 and CDR2 sequences are SGHRS and YFSETQ. CDR3 in DNA: TGCGCCAGCAGCTTGGCCGGGACGGAGCGGTACGAGCAGTACTTC. It specifies CASSLAGTERYEQYF.

The chain carries TRBV5-1 and TRBJ2-1; 7 bases are a match to TRBD1. The length of the CDR3 is 18 residues. Unmatched junction bases numbered 12, after V lost 0 bases and J lost 3 bases. Germline V CDR1 and CDR2: SGHRS, YFSETQ. CDR3 sequence (DNA): TGCGCCAGCAGCTTGGTGGCCCAGGAGACAGGGTACTACAATGAGCAGTTCTTC. Translated: CASSLVAQETGYYNEQFF.

The chain employs TRBV19 and TRBJ1-5; D is unclear. The CDR3 runs to 16 residues. Trimming pared 5 bases from V and 2 bases from J, leaving 16 bases between. Germline-derived CDR1 and CDR2 are LNHDA and SQIVND (reference sequence). This chain's CDR3 is CASSLLSLEGNQPQHF. The CDR3 DNA reads as TGTGCCAGTAGTCTATTGTCGCTTGAGGGCAATCAGCCCCAGCATTTT.

V and J are TRBV5-8 and TRBJ1-1; no clear D. The CDR3 has 15 amino acids. The germline V gene has CDR1 SGHTS and CDR2 YDEGEE. Trimming shortened V by 1 base and J by 1 base, and 11 bases separated the two germline ends. CDR3 in amino acids: CASSLYGGTNTEAFF. CDR3 DNA: TGTGCCAGCAGCTTGTATGGAGGAACGAACACTGAAGCTTTCTTT. Supplemented by reference TRBV5-8 and TRBJ1-1, the full variable domain reads EAGVTQSPTHLIKTRGQQATLRCSPISGHTSVYWYQQALGLGLQFLLWYDEGEERNRGNFPPRFSGRQFPNYSSELNVNALELEDSALYLCASSLYGGTNTEAFFGQGTRLTVV.

This chain joins TRBV4-3 and TRBJ1-6; TRBD1 agrees at 7 bases. Germline loops: CDR1 LGHNA, CDR2 YSLEER. V was clipped by 4 bases and J by 5 bases; unmatched bases: 2. This CDR3 contains 14 residues. This chain's CDR3 is CASSRDRNNSPLHF. Here the CDR3 DNA reads TGCGCCAGCAGCCGGGACAGAAATAATTCACCCCTCCACTTT.

A word on this clone: At the DNA level, this CDR3 is encoded by other sequences in the same sample as well. The DNA of the CDR3 is TGCGCCAGCAGCTTGGCAGGGTACGGGGAGACCCAGTACTTC. The encoded protein is CASSLAGYGETQYF. V and J are TRBV5-1 and TRBJ2-5, with D maybe TRBD1 (5 bases). Between the trimmed V and J ends, which lost 0 bases and 5 bases, there was a span of 11 bases. Germline CDR1 reads SGHRS; CDR2 reads YFSETQ. CDR3 length equals 14 residues.

DNA for the CDR3: TGTGCCAGCAGGACAGAGAACTATGGCTACACCTTC. Residues: CASRTENYGYTF. V usage is TRBV6-1 and J usage is TRBJ1-2; weak D call: TRBD1 (5 bases). CDR3 length: 12 amino acids. Trimming removed 6 bases from V and 2 bases from J, with 7 bases in between. The V gene's germline CDR1 is MNHNS and CDR2 SASEGT.

J is TRBJ1-4 and V is TRBV7-2; tentative D call: TRBD1 (5 bases). The CDR3 loop spans 13 amino acids. Germline values: CDR1 SGHTA, CDR2 FQGNSA. Trimming cost V 4 bases and J 12 bases, with 15 bases left between them. The CDR3 region has the DNA TGTGCCAGCAGCTCATCCGAGGGGCTGGAACTGTTTTTT. Translated, it gives CASSSSEGLELFF.

V and J are TRBV19 and TRBJ1-1; D not resolved. V was pared by 7 bases and J by 1 base, with 10 bases between. The CDR3 contains 13 residues. Germline V gene sequence: CDR1 LNHDA, CDR2 SQIVND (reference sequence). This CDR3 reads CASKARPNTEAFF. In DNA form, the CDR3 reads TGTGCCAGTAAGGCGAGACCGAACACTGAAGCTTTCTTT.

With regard to this clone: Other DNA sequences in this sample translate to the same CDR3. V usage is TRBV7-2 and J usage is TRBJ2-7; D tentatively reads TRBD1 or TRBD2 (6 bases each). This CDR3 has 13 residues. Trimming took off 5 bases at V and 9 bases at J, with 17 bases between the two ends. Germline loops: CDR1 SGHTA, CDR2 FQGNSA. The CDR3 here is CASSRDFRGGQYF. The CDR3, as DNA: TGTGCCAGCAGCCGGGACTTCAGGGGTGGGCAGTACTTC.

The rearrangement links TRBV15 to TRBJ2-7; D gene ambiguous. CDR1 LNHNV and CDR2 YYDKDF come from the germline V gene (reference sequence). The V and J ends lost 3 bases and 4 bases respectively, with 7 bases between them. The CDR3 is 12 residues long. The CDR3 DNA reads as TGTGCCACCAGCAGCAGGAGATACGAGCAGTACTTC. This gives the protein CATSSRRYEQYF.

V and J are TRBV2 and TRBJ2-5; a weak D match, TRBD1 (6 bases). CDR3 length: 13 residues. The germline V and J ends were trimmed by 4 bases and 1 base, with 7 bases remaining between them. Germline V gene lookup returns CDR1 SNHLY and CDR2 FYNNEI. CDR3 sequence (DNA): TGTGCCAGCAGTGGGGACACCCAAGAGACCCAGTACTTC. It encodes CASSGDTQETQYF. Full variable domain (rest looked up from reference TRBV2 and TRBJ2-5): EPEVTQTPSHQVTQMGQEVILRCVPISNHLYFYWYRQILGQKVEFLVSFYNNEISEKSEIFDDQFSVERPDGSNFTLKIRSTKLEDSAMYFCASSGDTQETQYFGPGTRLLVL.

This rearrangement joins TRBV4-1 to TRBJ1-2; D is ambiguous. Per germline, CDR1 MGHRA and CDR2 YSYEKL. Between the trimmed V and J ends, which lost 0 bases and 3 bases, there was a span of 11 bases. The CDR3 consists of 15 residues. The DNA of the CDR3 is TGCGCCAGCAGCCAAGAATTCGGGAACTACTATGGCTACACCTTC. Its protein product is CASSQEFGNYYGYTF.

This sequence joins TRBV27 and TRBJ1-5; D ambiguous. There are 12 residues in the CDR3. V shed 1 base and J shed 3 bases, with 1 base lying between them. CDR1 is MNHEY and CDR2 is SMNVEV in the germline V gene (reference sequence). The CDR3 nucleotides are TGTGCCAGCAGTTTATACAATCAGCCCCAGCATTTT. It is translated as CASSLYNQPQHF.

The CDR3 region is CASSLWRGMDGYTF. In DNA form, the CDR3 reads TGCGCCAGCAGCTTGTGGCGGGGTATGGATGGCTACACCTTC. The chain links TRBV5-1 to TRBJ1-2; D remains ambiguous. The germline V gene encodes CDR1 SGHRS and CDR2 YFSETQ. V dropped 1 base and J dropped 6 bases, with 13 bases sitting between them. The CDR3 sequence is 14 residues long.

The chain couples TRBV5-1 to TRBJ2-1; 14 nucleotides match TRBD2. Germline lookup yields CDR1 SGHRS and CDR2 YFSETQ. The CDR3 has 16 amino acids. Losses at the gene ends were 4 bases for V and 7 bases for J; bases not matched to a gene: 7. The CDR3 loop is CASSTGLAGVSNEQFF. The CDR3 nucleotides are TGCGCCAGCAGCACGGGACTAGCGGGAGTGTCGAATGAGCAGTTCTTC.

The chain links TRBV2 to TRBJ2-5; 9 nucleotides agree with TRBD2. The CDR3 loop spans 13 amino acids. With V trimmed by 4 bases and J by 3 bases, 0 bases remained unmatched. CDR1 and CDR2 (germline): SNHLY, FYNNEI. The CDR3 DNA sequence: TGTGCCAGCAGTGGACTAGCGGAAGAGACCCAGTACTTC. This codes for CASSGLAEETQYF.